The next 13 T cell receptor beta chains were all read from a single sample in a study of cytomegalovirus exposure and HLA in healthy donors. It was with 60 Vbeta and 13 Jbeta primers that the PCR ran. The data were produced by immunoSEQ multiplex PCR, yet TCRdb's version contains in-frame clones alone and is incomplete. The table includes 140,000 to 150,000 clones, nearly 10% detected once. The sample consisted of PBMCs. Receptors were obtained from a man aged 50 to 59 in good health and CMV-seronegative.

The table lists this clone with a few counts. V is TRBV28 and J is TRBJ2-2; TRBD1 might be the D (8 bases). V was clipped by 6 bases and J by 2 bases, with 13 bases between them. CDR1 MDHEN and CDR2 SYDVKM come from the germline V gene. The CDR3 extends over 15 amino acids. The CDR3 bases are TGTGCCAGCAGACAGGGGGGGACTAACACCGGGGAGCTGTTTTTT. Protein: CASRQGGTNTGELFF. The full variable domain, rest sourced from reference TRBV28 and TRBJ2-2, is DVKVTQSSRYLVKRTGEKVFLECVQDMDHENMFWYRQDPGLGLRLIYFSYDVKMKEKGDIPEGYSVSREKKERFSLILESASTNQTSMYLCASRQGGTNTGELFFGEGSRLTVL.

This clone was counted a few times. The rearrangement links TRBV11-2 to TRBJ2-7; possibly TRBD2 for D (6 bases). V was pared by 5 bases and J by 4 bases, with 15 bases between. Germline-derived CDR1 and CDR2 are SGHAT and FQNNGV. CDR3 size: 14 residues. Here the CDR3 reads CASSDFGRGYEQYF. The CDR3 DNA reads TGTGCCAGCAGCGACTTCGGACGGGGGTACGAGCAGTACTTC.

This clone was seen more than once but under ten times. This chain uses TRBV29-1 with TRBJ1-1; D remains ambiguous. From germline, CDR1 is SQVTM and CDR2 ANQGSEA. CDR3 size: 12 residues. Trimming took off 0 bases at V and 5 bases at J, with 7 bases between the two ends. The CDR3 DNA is TGCAGCGTTGAAGACCCACGGACTGAAGCTTTCTTT. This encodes CSVEDPRTEAFF.

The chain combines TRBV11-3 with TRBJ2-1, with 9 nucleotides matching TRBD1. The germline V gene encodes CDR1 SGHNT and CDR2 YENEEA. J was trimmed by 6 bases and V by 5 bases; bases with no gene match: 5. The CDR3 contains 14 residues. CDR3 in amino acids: CASSEPGQGNEQFF. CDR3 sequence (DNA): TGTGCCAGCAGCGAGCCGGGACAGGGCAATGAGCAGTTCTTC.

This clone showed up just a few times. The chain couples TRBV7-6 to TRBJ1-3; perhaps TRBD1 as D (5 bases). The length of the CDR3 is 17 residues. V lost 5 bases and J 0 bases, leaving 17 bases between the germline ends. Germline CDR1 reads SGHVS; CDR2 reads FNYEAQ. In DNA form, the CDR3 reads TGTGCCAGCAGCCTTTCAGGACACTTAAGCTCTGGAAACACCATATATTTT. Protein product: CASSLSGHLSSGNTIYF. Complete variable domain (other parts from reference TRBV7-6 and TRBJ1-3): GAGVSQSPRYKVTKRGQDVALRCDPISGHVSLYWYRQALGQGPEFLTYFNYEAQQDKSGLPNDRFSAERPEGSISTLTIQRTEQRDSAMYRCASSLSGHLSSGNTIYFGEGSWLTVV.

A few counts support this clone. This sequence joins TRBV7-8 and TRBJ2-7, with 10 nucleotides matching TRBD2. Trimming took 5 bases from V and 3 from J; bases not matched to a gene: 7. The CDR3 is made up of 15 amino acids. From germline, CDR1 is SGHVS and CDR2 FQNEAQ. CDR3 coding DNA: TGTGCCAGCAGCACAGCGGGGGGGCCATACTACGAGCAGTACTTC. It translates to CASSTAGGPYYEQYF.

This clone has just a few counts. This CDR3 is CASSLLGTSGANTGELFF. CDR3 sequence (DNA): TGTGCCAGCAGTTTACTGGGGACTAGCGGGGCGAACACCGGGGAGCTGTTTTTT. V and J are TRBV2 and TRBJ2-2, with 13 bases identical to TRBD2. This CDR3 is 18 amino acids long. V lost 5 bases, J lost 0 bases, and 6 bases stayed unmatched. CDR1 and CDR2 (germline): SNHLY, FYNNEI. Using reference TRBV2 and TRBJ2-2 for the parts outside the CDR3, the full variable domain is EPEVTQTPSHQVTQMGQEVILRCVPISNHLYFYWYRQILGQKVEFLVSFYNNEISEKSEIFDDQFSVERPDGSNFTLKIRSTKLEDSAMYFCASSLLGTSGANTGELFFGEGSRLTVL.

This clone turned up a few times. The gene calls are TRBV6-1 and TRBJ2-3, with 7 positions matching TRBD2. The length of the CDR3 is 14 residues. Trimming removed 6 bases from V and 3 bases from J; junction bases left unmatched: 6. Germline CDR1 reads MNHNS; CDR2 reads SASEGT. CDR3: CASRPASGTDTQYF. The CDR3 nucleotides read TGTGCCAGCAGACCGGCTAGCGGAACAGATACGCAGTATTTT.

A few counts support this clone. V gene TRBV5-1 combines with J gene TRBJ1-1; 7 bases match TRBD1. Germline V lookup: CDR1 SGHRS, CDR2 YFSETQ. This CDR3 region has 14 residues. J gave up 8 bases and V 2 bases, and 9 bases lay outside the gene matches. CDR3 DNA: TGCGCCAGCAGCTTCCGGGACAGCCTTTCGGAAGCTTTCTTT. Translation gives CASSFRDSLSEAFF.

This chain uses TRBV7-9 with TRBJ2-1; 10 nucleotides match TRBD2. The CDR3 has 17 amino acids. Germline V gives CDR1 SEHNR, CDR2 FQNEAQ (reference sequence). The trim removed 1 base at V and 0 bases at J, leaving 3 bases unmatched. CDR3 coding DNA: TGTGCCAGCAGCTTAGTACTAGCGGGAATCTCCTACAATGAGCAGTTCTTC. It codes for CASSLVLAGISYNEQFF.

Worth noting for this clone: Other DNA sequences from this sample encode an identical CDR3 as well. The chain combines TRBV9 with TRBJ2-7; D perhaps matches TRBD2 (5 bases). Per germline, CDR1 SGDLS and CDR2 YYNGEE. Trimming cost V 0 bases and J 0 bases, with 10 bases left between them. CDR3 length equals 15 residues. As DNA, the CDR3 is TGTGCCAGCAGCGTAGGGGTGGACTCCTCCTACGAGCAGTACTTC. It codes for CASSVGVDSSYEQYF. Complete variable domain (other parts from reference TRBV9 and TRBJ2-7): DSGVTQTPKHLITATGQRVTLRCSPRSGDLSVYWYQQSLDQGLQFLIQYYNGEERAKGNILERFSAQQFPDLHSELNLSSLELGDSALYFCASSVGVDSSYEQYFGPGTRLTVT.

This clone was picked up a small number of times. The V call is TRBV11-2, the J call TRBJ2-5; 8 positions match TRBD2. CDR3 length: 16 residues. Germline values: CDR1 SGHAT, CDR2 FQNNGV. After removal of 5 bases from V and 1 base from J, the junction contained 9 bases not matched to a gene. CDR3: CASSLRVAGSQETQYF. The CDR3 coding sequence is TGTGCCAGCAGCCTACGGGTAGCGGGGTCCCAAGAGACCCAGTACTTC.

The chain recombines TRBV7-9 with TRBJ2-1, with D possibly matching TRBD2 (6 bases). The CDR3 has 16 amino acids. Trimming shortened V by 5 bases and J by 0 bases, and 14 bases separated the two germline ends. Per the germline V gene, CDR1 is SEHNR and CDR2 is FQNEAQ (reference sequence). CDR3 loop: CASSRNAGSSYNEQFF. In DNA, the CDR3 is TGTGCCAGCAGCCGAAACGCGGGAAGCTCCTACAATGAGCAGTTCTTC.